Listed here are 18 T cell receptor beta chains from one sample, sequenced in a study of shared clonotypes between healthy human individuals. The repertoire was sequenced with immunoSEQ multiplex PCR; TCRdb's copy has only in-frame clones and lacks some. The data show about 480,000 clones, more than 65% seen once. The sequenced sample was PBMCs. These receptors were taken from a woman aged 40 to 50 in good health. Some clones in this sample may be carry-over from other donors' samples.

The rearrangement links TRBV2 to TRBJ2-2; 12 nucleotides agree with TRBD2. The CDR3 contains 16 residues. CDR1 and CDR2 from the germline V gene are SNHLY and FYNNEI. Trimming took 3 bases from V and 5 from J; bases not matched to a gene: 4. In DNA, the CDR3 is TGTGCCAGCAGTGATGGAGGACTAGCGGGGACCGGGGAGCTGTTTTTT. Translated: CASSDGGLAGTGELFF. Using reference TRBV2 and TRBJ2-2 for the parts outside the CDR3, the full variable domain is EPEVTQTPSHQVTQMGQEVILRCVPISNHLYFYWYRQILGQKVEFLVSFYNNEISEKSEIFDDQFSVERPDGSNFTLKIRSTKLEDSAMYFCASSDGGLAGTGELFFGEGSRLTVL.

The chain has TRBV7-3 and TRBJ2-3, with D perhaps given as TRBD1 or TRBD2 (6 bases each). This CDR3 is 17 amino acids long. V gave up 1 base and J gave up 1 base, with 15 bases separating them. Germline CDR1 is SGHTA and CDR2 is FQGTGA. CDR3 loop: CASSLKGGLAGTDTQYF. In DNA, the CDR3 is TGTGCCAGCAGCTTAAAAGGGGGACTCGCTGGCACAGATACGCAGTATTTT.

This chain connects TRBV7-8 to TRBJ1-2; 9 bases fit TRBD1. The germline V gene encodes CDR1 SGHVS and CDR2 FQNEAQ. This CDR3 has 16 residues. Losses at the gene ends were 5 bases for V and 1 base for J; bases not matched to a gene: 8. The CDR3 loop is CASSIPTGGNNYGYTF. CDR3 in DNA: TGTGCCAGCAGCATCCCTACAGGGGGCAATAACTATGGCTACACCTTC.

The rearrangement uses TRBV27 and TRBJ2-1; D unresolved. The CDR3 totals 14 residues. Trimming pared 7 bases from V and 2 bases from J, leaving 12 bases between. Germline CDR1 reads MNHEY; CDR2 reads SMNVEV (reference sequence). CDR3 nucleotides: TGTGCCAGCAAGCTTGGCCAGGCCTACAATGAGCAGTTCTTC. Its translation: CASKLGQAYNEQFF.

A note on this clone: With a much larger clone just one base away, this may be a read error. This sample also contains other DNA sequences that code for the same CDR3. The chain employs TRBV7-8 and TRBJ1-5, with 10 bases aligning to TRBD1. V gave up 5 bases and J gave up 4 bases; unmatched junction bases: 2. CDR3 length equals 14 residues. CDR1 and CDR2 (germline): SGHVS, FQNEAQ. The CDR3 nucleotides read TGTGCCAGCAGCCCGGGACAGGGGAATCAGCCCCAGCATTTT. Translated: CASSPGQGNQPQHF.

The chain recombines TRBV15 with TRBJ2-7; TRBD1 agrees at 11 bases. V trimming: 1 base; J trimming: 3 bases; junction bases outside the gene matches: 5. The V gene's germline CDR1 is LNHNV and CDR2 YYDKDF (reference sequence). The CDR3 has 16 amino acids. CDR3 sequence reads: CATSRGDRGTNYEQYF. In DNA, the CDR3 is TGTGCCACCAGCAGAGGGGACAGGGGGACTAACTACGAGCAGTACTTC.

V usage is TRBV5-1 and J usage is TRBJ2-5, with D possibly being TRBD2 (5 bases). CDR3 length equals 15 residues. Trimming took off 6 bases at V and 1 base at J, with 16 bases between the two ends. Germline V gene lookup returns CDR1 SGHRS and CDR2 YFSETQ. CDR3 amino acids: CASTQTGNPQETQYF. Here the CDR3 DNA reads TGCGCCAGCACCCAGACCGGGAACCCCCAAGAGACCCAGTACTTC.

The rearrangement uses TRBV7-3 and TRBJ2-7; TRBD1 matches 7 bases. CDR3 length equals 14 residues. Germline V gene sequence: CDR1 SGHTA, CDR2 FQGTGA. Trimming took 2 bases from V and 3 from J; bases not matched to a gene: 4. CDR3: CASSLRTGNYEQYF. The DNA of the CDR3 is TGTGCCAGCAGCTTACGGACAGGAAACTACGAGCAGTACTTC.

This clone occurred a few times. This chain joins TRBV6-5 and TRBJ2-7, with 11 bases that match TRBD1. V lost 2 bases and J lost 3; bases outside the gene matches: 3. CDR1 is MNHEY, CDR2 SVGAGI, per germline. The CDR3 has 15 residues. This chain's CDR3 is CASSYGTGGYYEQYF. The CDR3 DNA reads as TGTGCCAGCAGTTACGGGACAGGGGGTTACTACGAGCAGTACTTC.

This chain uses TRBV27 with TRBJ2-3; D may be TRBD1 (5 bases). The CDR3 has 14 amino acids. Trimming cost V 3 bases and J 3 bases, with 10 bases left between them. Germline CDR1 MNHEY, CDR2 SMNVEV (reference sequence). This CDR3 is CASSLAGMTDTQYF. For the CDR3, the DNA is TGTGCCAGCAGTTTGGCAGGGATGACAGATACGCAGTATTTT.

Notes on this clone: A far larger clone is just one base off, so this is likely a read error. The CDR3 sequence is CASSQDTSRNIQYF. Here the CDR3 DNA reads TGTGCCAGCAGCCAAGATACTAGTAGAAACATTCAGTACTTC. This chain links TRBV7-6 with TRBJ2-4; the D gene is possibly TRBD2 (5 bases). This CDR3 contains 14 residues. V gave up 5 bases and J gave up 6 bases, with 14 bases separating them. Germline V gene sequence: CDR1 SGHVS, CDR2 FNYEAQ.

The V call is TRBV6-5, the J call TRBJ2-2; tentative D call: TRBD2 (5 bases). The CDR3 has 10 residues. V dropped 8 bases and J dropped 8 bases, with 6 bases sitting between them. The germline gives CDR1 MNHEY, CDR2 SVGAGI. This CDR3 is CASLAGELFF. The CDR3 DNA reads TGTGCCAGCTTAGCGGGGGAGCTGTTTTTT.

Worth noting for this clone: This same CDR3 is encoded by further DNA sequences in the sample. The chain joins TRBV18 to TRBJ2-7; 9 bases fit TRBD1. V was pared by 3 bases and J by 3 bases, with 9 bases of the junction left unmatched. The CDR3 spans 16 residues. Germline values: CDR1 KGHSH, CDR2 LQKENI. The CDR3 nucleotides read TGTGCCAGCTCACCTGCCCGGACAGGGGTCAGCTACGAGCAGTACTTC. Amino acid sequence: CASSPARTGVSYEQYF.

The rearrangement links TRBV19 to TRBJ1-1; a weak D match, TRBD1 (5 bases). The germline CDR1 and CDR2 sequences are LNHDA and SQIVND (reference sequence). The CDR3 loop spans 14 amino acids. The germline V and J ends were trimmed by 4 bases and 4 bases, with 13 bases remaining between them. The CDR3 coding sequence is TGTGCCAGTAGTAATTGGGACCGCCCCACTGAAGCTTTCTTT. Translation gives CASSNWDRPTEAFF.

V and J are TRBV7-2 and TRBJ2-7, with D perhaps assigned TRBD1 or TRBD2 (6 bases each). CDR1 and CDR2 from the germline V gene are SGHTA and FQGNSA. This CDR3 is 14 amino acids long. V lost 3 bases and J lost 5, with 14 bases in between. As DNA, the CDR3 is TGTGCCAGCAGCTTTGGGGGGCAAAGGAACGAGCAGTACTTC. This gives the protein CASSFGGQRNEQYF.

Remarks on this clone: Other DNA sequences within the sample encode an identical CDR3. The V and J genes are TRBV7-2 and TRBJ1-5; no clear D. The CDR3 extends over 15 amino acids. V shed 1 base and J shed 0 bases, with 7 bases lying between them. The germline V gene has CDR1 SGHTA and CDR2 FQGNSA. CDR3 nucleotide sequence: TGTGCCAGCAGCTTAGTGGGTTATAGCAATCAGCCCCAGCATTTT. This gives the protein CASSLVGYSNQPQHF.

The J gene is TRBJ1-1, the V gene TRBV18; D gene uncertain. The CDR3 covers 13 residues. Germline V CDR1 and CDR2: KGHSH, LQKENI. V lost 5 bases and J lost 1, with 8 bases in between. DNA of the CDR3: TGTGCCAGCTCATCGAGACAGAACACTGAAGCTTTCTTT. This translates into CASSSRQNTEAFF.

The J gene is TRBJ1-1, the V gene TRBV6-5; D might be TRBD1 (5 bases). Between the trimmed V and J ends, which lost 6 bases and 3 bases, there was a span of 11 bases. The germline CDR1 and CDR2 sequences are MNHEY and SVGAGI. This CDR3 region has 13 residues. In nucleotides, the CDR3 is TGTGCCAGCAGGGGGCTCGGGGACACTGAAGCTTTCTTT. This codes for CASRGLGDTEAFF.